This T cell receptor beta chain appears in the sequencing data of a study of blood T cell repertoires in COVID-19. CDR1 and CDR2 (germline): SGHKS, YYEKEE (reference sequence). After removal of 3 bases from V and 2 bases from J, the junction contained 7 bases not matched to a gene. This CDR3 region has 16 residues. In the original processing: Using reference gene primer amplification, nucleated cell counts were estimated. Measured with immunoSEQ multiplex PCR; TCRdb has only the in-frame clones, and not every one. V, J and clone size are those of that table, while D and trimming were read from the DNA. Of some 220,000 clones in the sample, roughly nine tenths are singletons; the top ten hold approximately 3.3%.

This clonotype was obtained from a woman in her forties or fifties in a cohort exposed to, infected with or recovered from COVID-19 (not recorded which). V gene TRBV5-5 combines with J gene TRBJ2-2; TRBD1 matches at 7 bases. The sample comprised PBMCs or T cells enriched from blood (not recorded which). CDR3 DNA: TGTGCCAGCAGCTCGGCCGGGACAGTCAACACCGGGGAGCTGTTTTTT. It specifies CASSSAGTVNTGELFF.